These 14 T cell receptor beta chains were all obtained from the same sample, sequenced in a study of shared clonotypes between healthy human individuals. Method: immunoSEQ multiplex PCR; TCRdb's copy keeps in-frame clones and lacks some. The table records 760,000 or so clones, roughly 96% of them present only once. Naive CD8 cells lacked CD45RO and underwent positive selection for CCR7, leaving out terminally differentiated effector memory CD45RA+ cells. Sequencing input: naive CD8+ T cells sorted from blood. The receptors shown here come from a man aged 25 to 40 in good health.

CDR3 coding DNA: TGTGCCAGCAGCCCCGGGTGGACTCAGGGCACAGATACGCAGTATTTT. This gives the protein CASSPGWTQGTDTQYF. The chain employs TRBV5-4 and TRBJ2-3, with D possibly matching TRBD2 (5 bases). Deletions cut 4 bases from V and 1 base from J, with 16 bases between. CDR3 length equals 16 residues. In germline, CDR1 is SGHNT, CDR2 YYREEE (reference sequence).

The genes are TRBV9 and TRBJ2-6; D uncertain. Trimming shortened V by 5 bases and J by 4 bases, and 4 bases separated the two germline ends. The CDR3 is 12 residues long. The germline gives CDR1 SGDLS, CDR2 YYNGEE. The CDR3 nucleotides are TGTGCCAGCAGGCAGGGGGCCAACGTCCTGACTTTC. It yields the protein CASRQGANVLTF.

The gene calls are TRBV11-2 and TRBJ2-7, with D possibly called TRBD1 or TRBD2 (6 bases each). This CDR3 comprises 15 residues. The V end was cut by 5 bases, the J end by 7 bases, with 21 bases between. Germline V gene data show CDR1 as SGHAT and CDR2 as FQNNGV. The CDR3 DNA is TGTGCCAGCAGCCCCCCGTGGGGGGCTTCGGGTGAGCAGTACTTC. Protein product: CASSPPWGASGEQYF.

The chain links TRBV27 to TRBJ2-1; no definite D call. The germline V gene has CDR1 MNHEY and CDR2 SMNVEV (reference sequence). Trimming shortened V by 2 bases and J by 4 bases, and 9 bases separated the two germline ends. The CDR3 has 14 residues. CDR3 nucleotide sequence: TGTGCCAGCAGTTTACTCGCAAAATACAATGAGCAGTTCTTC. This sequence encodes CASSLLAKYNEQFF.

The chain carries TRBV7-9 and TRBJ2-5, with TRBD2 identical over 9 bases. The end of the DNA fits TRBJ2-7 better, so the J call may be wrong. This CDR3 is built from 16 residues. CDR1 is SEHNR and CDR2 is FQNEAQ in the germline V gene (reference sequence). For the CDR3, the DNA is TGTGCCAGCAGCTTTTCTCGTGCTAGCGGGAACTACGAGCAGTACTTC. Encoded protein: CASSFSRASGNYEQYF.

Concerning this clone itself: At one boundary the junction diverges from the germline segment, which might be a read error. V and J are TRBV11-3 and TRBJ2-1; D may match TRBD1 or TRBD2 (6 bases each). CDR1 and CDR2 (germline): SGHNT, YENEEA. The CDR3 spans 13 residues. CDR3 bases: TGTGCCAGCAGCCTAGAGGGGGGCAATGAGCAGTTCTTC. This codes for CASSLEGGNEQFF.

The chain couples TRBV7-9 to TRBJ2-1, with TRBD1 matching over 7 bases. With 5 bases clipped from V and 8 bases from J, the junction kept 9 bases outside the gene matches. Germline values: CDR1 SEHNR, CDR2 FQNEAQ (reference sequence). The CDR3 has 14 amino acids. The CDR3 DNA reads as TGTGCCAGCAGCCGTCCCACAGGGGTGGATGAGCAGTTCTTC. It encodes CASSRPTGVDEQFF.

This chain uses TRBV13 with TRBJ2-7; no firm D call. Germline CDR1 and CDR2: PRHDT and FYEKMQ (reference sequence). CDR3 length: 14 amino acids. V lost 4 bases to trimming and J lost 1 base, with 11 bases between them. CDR3 loop: CASSSLSASYEQYF. The CDR3 DNA reads TGTGCCAGCAGCTCCCTCAGCGCATCCTACGAGCAGTACTTC.

The CDR3 spells CASSELNRGIGQPQHF. Here the CDR3 DNA reads TGCGCCAGCAGTGAGTTGAACAGGGGTATCGGACAGCCCCAGCATTTT. The chain has TRBV10-2 and TRBJ1-5; 7 bases map to TRBD1. The CDR3 is 16 amino acids. Germline lookup yields CDR1 WSHSY and CDR2 SAAADI. J was trimmed by 7 bases and V by 1 base; bases with no gene match: 10.

In this sample, this clone turned up once. The chain recombines TRBV7-2 with TRBJ2-7, with D possibly TRBD2 on 6 matching bases. Germline-derived CDR1 and CDR2 are SGHTA and FQGNSA. V lost 1 base, J lost 2 bases, and 12 bases lay in between. The CDR3 loop spans 15 amino acids. CDR3 DNA sequence: TGTGCCAGCAGCTTAGTGGGAGGCGTTACCTACGAGCAGTACTTC. Its protein is CASSLVGGVTYEQYF. The full variable domain, with the rest looked up from reference TRBV7-2 and TRBJ2-7, is GAGVSQSPSNKVTEKGKDVELRCDPISGHTALYWYRQSLGQGLEFLIYFQGNSAPDKSGLPSDRFSAERTGGSVSTLTIQRTQQEDSAVYLCASSLVGGVTYEQYFGPGTRLTVT.

The table lists this clone with a count of one. V and J are TRBV6-1 and TRBJ2-2, with 7 bases that match TRBD2. This CDR3 region has 21 residues. Unmatched junction bases numbered 19, after V lost 1 base and J lost 2 bases. CDR1 and CDR2 from the germline V gene are MNHNS and SASEGT. The CDR3 protein is CASSEGGEPRRLAVNTGELFF. CDR3 DNA sequence: TGTGCCAGCAGTGAAGGTGGGGAACCTCGGCGGCTAGCGGTAAACACCGGGGAGCTGTTTTTT.

The genes are TRBV7-9 and TRBJ2-7; the match to TRBD2 covers 13 bases. This CDR3 comprises 16 residues. Germline V lookup: CDR1 SEHNR, CDR2 FQNEAQ (reference sequence). V lost 5 bases to trimming and J lost 5 bases; unmatched junction nucleotides: 9. CDR3: CASSHPLAGGPDEQYF. CDR3 nucleotides: TGTGCCAGCAGCCACCCACTAGCGGGAGGGCCAGACGAGCAGTACTTC.

This chain joins TRBV29-1 and TRBJ2-1, with no clear D. This CDR3 is 11 amino acids long. Germline loops: CDR1 SQVTM, CDR2 ANQGSEA. Trimming removed 8 bases at V and 5 bases at J, with 10 bases between. The CDR3 nucleotides are TGCAGCCTTCGAATCAACAATGAGCAGTTCTTC. Translating gives CSLRINNEQFF.

CDR3 coding DNA: TGTGCCAGCAGCTTTCTAGCGGGAGGGCCGAACGAGCAGTACTTC. Translating gives CASSFLAGGPNEQYF. The chain links TRBV5-4 to TRBJ2-7; 12 positions agree with TRBD2. Germline trimming cut 2 bases from V and 5 bases from J; bases unmatched to any gene: 5. The CDR3 runs to 15 residues. Germline loops: CDR1 SGHNT, CDR2 YYREEE (reference sequence).